This record concerns one TCR beta chain sequence. These data belong to a study of blood T cells in healthy people across ages. For the study at large: Template-switching capture recovered about one barcoded beta molecule per two T cells.

Sample-barcoded 5' priming and a J-beta primer mix drove a second PCR of about 7 to 12 cycles. TCRdb fed the 5' RACE reads into MiXCR, producing one record per CDR3 protein. The sample shows around 1.1 million distinct CDR3 sequences, 30% to 40% of them seen only once. Extracted total RNA amounted to at least 5.5 micrograms for each sample. Per the germline V gene, CDR1 is MNHNY and CDR2 is SVGAGI (reference sequence). V lost 8 bases and J 0 bases, leaving 19 bases between the germline ends. CDR3 size: 17 residues. The chain uses TRBV6-6 and TRBJ1-4, with a possible D match to TRBD1 (6 bases). The source of this sequence is a man younger than 35 in good health. The sequencing sample was made of blood. This CDR3 reads CASSRGLESATNEKLFF. The CDR3 nucleotides are TGTGCCAGCTCCAGGGGCCTAGAGTCCGCAACTAATGAAAAACTGTTTTTT.